This T cell receptor (beta chain) appears in the sequencing data of a study of CD8 T cells in Susac syndrome. The overall study: Susac syndrome patients were untreated, on corticosteroids with some adding intravenous immunoglobulin, or on intravenous immunoglobulin only. Findings and caveats of the study: In total CD8+ repertoires, over 15 Susac-specific public clones were detected, and CD8+ TEMRA repertoires contained about 5.

Random-hexamer reverse transcription was applied to about 0.45 to 1 ug RNA. The amplification used immunoSEQ multiplex PCR on TCR beta CDR3; it spanned 54 Vbeta and 13 Jbeta. One entry per CDR3 protein results from TCRdb running MiXCR on the immunoSEQ multiplex PCR reads. Found here are about 120,000 distinct CDR3 sequences, about 93% of them singletons; the top ten hold 0.28%. Germline V gene data show CDR1 as DFQATT and CDR2 as SNEGSKA (reference sequence). The CDR3 consists of 16 residues. V shed 0 bases, J shed 0 bases, and the junction held 7 bases outside the gene matches. The authors negatively isolated CD8+ and CD4+ T cells and FACS-enriched TEMRA cells. About this clonotype: Its antigen is undetermined.

The receptor was derived from a human donor with Susac syndrome. The V gene is TRBV20-1, the J gene TRBJ2-7, with 8 bases identical to TRBD2. The sequencing sample was made of CD8+ T cells from PBMCs. CDR3 amino acids: CSARDVAGRRSYEQYF. DNA of the CDR3: TGCAGTGCTAGAGATGTAGCGGGGAGGCGCTCCTACGAGCAGTACTTC.